This T cell receptor beta chain comes out of a study of blood T cell repertoires in COVID-19. V was clipped by 8 bases and J by 2 bases, with 6 bases between them. This CDR3 has 11 residues. Profiling relied on immunoSEQ multiplex PCR, and the TCRdb table lists in-frame clones only, not all of them. The sample holds fewer than 90,000 clones; about two thirds are singletons and the top ten take around 15%. The clonotype originates from a woman over 75 with acute or convalescent COVID-19. Sequenced material: peripheral blood. This rearrangement joins TRBV12-3 or TRBV12-4 to TRBJ1-1; D gene uncertain. Here the CDR3 reads CASALNTEAFF. As DNA, the CDR3 is TGTGCCAGCGCACTTAACACTGAAGCTTTCTTT.